The 27 T cell receptor beta chains below come from one sample, sequenced in a study of T-cell reconstitution after alpha-beta-depleted transplantation in children. Using unique molecular identifiers, the investigators prepared the TCRbeta library. TCRdb called the PCR reads again in MiXCR, with one record for every CDR3 protein. The sample has around 680,000 distinct CDR3 sequences; approximately 16% are singletons. The source was PBMCs from the stem cell graft donor, collected from the stem cell graft. These receptors were obtained from a human donor who donated a stem cell graft to a child with acute myeloid leukemia.

In DNA, the CDR3 is TGTGCCAGCAGGGATGGGGGGTATAGCAATCAGCCCCAGCATTTT. Protein sequence: CASRDGGYSNQPQHF. The gene calls are TRBV2 and TRBJ1-5, with D possibly being TRBD1 (5 bases). From germline, CDR1 is SNHLY and CDR2 FYNNEI. Trimming removed 6 bases at V and 0 bases at J, with 12 bases between. This CDR3 region has 15 residues.

This clonotype was seen repeatedly, ten times or more. The chain has TRBV29-1 and TRBJ2-1; D call uncertain. There are 11 residues in the CDR3. Germline CDR1 SQVTM, CDR2 ANQGSEA. The ends were cut back, 4 bases at V and 4 bases at J, with 5 bases in the middle. Written as DNA, the CDR3 is TGCAGCGTTGGTCAGTACAATGAGCAGTTCTTC. Its translation: CSVGQYNEQFF.

This chain uses TRBV20-1 with TRBJ2-1; D gene uncertain. V shed 1 base and J shed 8 bases, with 12 bases lying between them. The CDR3 runs to 13 residues. Germline CDR1 DFQATT, CDR2 SNEGSKA (reference sequence). CDR3: CSARGLLVDEQFF. In DNA, the CDR3 is TGCAGTGCTAGAGGATTGCTGGTCGATGAGCAGTTCTTC.

This clonotype was recorded many times. The chain carries TRBV5-1 and TRBJ1-4; perhaps TRBD1 as D (5 bases). This CDR3 region has 16 residues. Trimming stripped 0 bases from V and 5 bases from J, with 14 bases between. Looked up from germline, CDR1 is SGHRS and CDR2 is YFSETQ. The CDR3 reads CASSLGGGGRNEKLFF. CDR3 nucleotide sequence: TGCGCCAGCAGCTTGGGAGGCGGGGGACGGAATGAAAAACTGTTTTTT.

This clonotype was recorded once. The CDR3 ends on some other residue instead of the conserved phenylalanine or tryptophan, so this is likely a read error. The chain links TRBV5-1 to TRBJ1-1; D remains unclear. This CDR3 comprises 15 residues. Looked up from germline, CDR1 is SGHRS and CDR2 is YFSETQ. The V end lost 9 bases, the J end lost 0 bases, and 18 bases lay between the germline ends. The CDR3 spells CAIPSRAIMNTEAFC. The CDR3 bases are TGCGCCATCCCATCTAGGGCTATAATGAACACTGAAGCTTTCTGT.

This chain connects TRBV12-3 or TRBV12-4 to TRBJ2-6; 8 nucleotides line up with TRBD2. This CDR3 region has 19 residues. With V trimmed by 8 bases and J by 1 base, 16 bases remained unmatched. CDR3 in DNA: TGTGCCAGCTCCCGGGGGGGGTTTACTATTGGGTCTGGGGCCAACGTCCTGACTTTC. It yields the protein CASSRGGFTIGSGANVLTF.

This chain uses TRBV20-1 with TRBJ2-7; D is unclear. The germline V gene encodes CDR1 DFQATT and CDR2 SNEGSKA (reference sequence). The V end was cut by 4 bases, the J end by 2 bases, with 15 bases between. The CDR3 is made up of 14 amino acids. CDR3 sequence reads: CSATPRQSTYEQYF. CDR3 sequence (DNA): TGCAGTGCTACCCCTCGGCAGTCTACCTACGAGCAGTACTTC.

This sequence joins TRBV29-1 and TRBJ2-1; D is ambiguous. Germline assignment: CDR1 SQVTM and CDR2 ANQGSEA. The germline V and J ends were trimmed by 4 bases and 6 bases, with 13 bases remaining between them. The CDR3 is made up of 13 amino acids. The CDR3: CSVAEGRFNEQFF. The CDR3, as DNA: TGCAGCGTTGCAGAAGGGCGGTTCAATGAGCAGTTCTTC.

CDR3 amino acids: CSARDRGPDTQYF. The CDR3, as DNA: TGCAGTGCTAGAGATAGGGGGCCAGATACGCAGTATTTT. The genes are TRBV20-1 and TRBJ2-3, with 7 bases aligning to TRBD1. From germline, CDR1 is DFQATT and CDR2 SNEGSKA (reference sequence). The CDR3 runs 13 residues. Losses at the gene ends were 0 bases for V and 4 bases for J; bases not matched to a gene: 1.

There are many counts of this clonotype. The chain uses TRBV20-1 and TRBJ2-5; 8 bases align to TRBD1. Germline V CDR1 and CDR2: DFQATT, SNEGSKA (reference sequence). The CDR3 has 12 amino acids. V trimming: 1 base; J trimming: 7 bases; junction bases outside the gene matches: 2. In DNA form, the CDR3 reads TGCAGTGCTAGAGCAGGGGGCGGGACCCAGTACTTC. Encoded protein: CSARAGGGTQYF.

This clonotype has at least ten counts. The J gene is TRBJ1-5, the V gene TRBV5-5; the match to TRBD1 covers 8 bases. V shed 0 bases and J 7 bases; nucleotides not matched to a gene: 9. The CDR3 totals 16 residues. From germline, CDR1 is SGHKS and CDR2 YYEKEE (reference sequence). The CDR3: CASSLAAGGRRQPQHF. The DNA of the CDR3 is TGTGCCAGCAGCTTGGCAGCAGGGGGCCGACGGCAGCCCCAGCATTTT.

The chain uses TRBV5-1 and TRBJ2-7; 7 bases match TRBD2. Germline CDR1 SGHRS, CDR2 YFSETQ. The CDR3 is 13 amino acids. V shed 0 bases, J shed 9 bases, and the junction held 6 bases outside the gene matches. The CDR3 region has the DNA TGCGCCAGCAGCTTGGAGGGAGGGGCAGGGCAGTACTTC. This translates into CASSLEGGAGQYF.

The chain carries TRBV12-3 or TRBV12-4 and TRBJ2-3; tentatively, D is TRBD1 (6 bases). This CDR3 is 16 amino acids long. Trimming pared 6 bases from V and 2 bases from J, leaving 18 bases between. CDR3 bases: TGTGCCAGCAGCCGCCCACAGGGACCAGACACAGATACGCAGTATTTT. Protein sequence: CASSRPQGPDTDTQYF.

The chain links TRBV20-1 to TRBJ2-6; D gene ambiguous. The germline V gene encodes CDR1 DFQATT and CDR2 SNEGSKA (reference sequence). The CDR3 consists of 18 residues. Deletions cut 0 bases from V and 0 bases from J, with 15 bases between. CDR3 region: CSARDSFLESSGANVLTF. CDR3 coding DNA: TGCAGTGCTAGAGATTCGTTTCTCGAGTCCTCTGGGGCCAACGTCCTGACTTTC.

This clonotype was detected a few times. The chain combines TRBV20-1 with TRBJ2-3, with D perhaps being TRBD1 or TRBD2 (5 bases each). Between the trimmed V and J ends, which lost 0 bases and 5 bases, there was a span of 9 bases. Germline V lookup: CDR1 DFQATT, CDR2 SNEGSKA (reference sequence). The CDR3 consists of 13 residues. The CDR3 spells CSARDGGRDTQYF. CDR3 coding DNA: TGCAGTGCTAGAGATGGGGGAAGAGATACGCAGTATTTT.

This clonotype was detected many times. This sequence joins TRBV20-1 and TRBJ1-4, with a weak D call TRBD1 (5 bases). The V end was cut by 7 bases, the J end by 8 bases, with 20 bases between. CDR3 length equals 14 residues. Per the germline V gene, CDR1 is DFQATT and CDR2 is SNEGSKA (reference sequence). In DNA form, the CDR3 reads TGCAGTGGGCTATGGGGAACCGGGGGGGAAAAACTGTTTTTT. This gives the protein CSGLWGTGGEKLFF.

The gene calls are TRBV3-1 and TRBJ1-2; D is unresolved. The V end was cut by 0 bases, the J end by 5 bases, with 13 bases between. Per the germline V gene, CDR1 is LGHDT and CDR2 is YNNKEL (reference sequence). The CDR3 consists of 15 residues. The chain's CDR3 is CASSQDYSREYGYTF. The CDR3 DNA reads as TGTGCCAGCAGCCAAGATTACTCGCGGGAATATGGCTACACCTTC.

This rearrangement joins TRBV20-1 to TRBJ1-1; no reliable D call. Germline CDR1 and CDR2: DFQATT and SNEGSKA (reference sequence). The CDR3 has 12 residues. The ends were cut back, 8 bases at V and 5 bases at J, with 15 bases in the middle. The CDR3 nucleotides read TGCAGTCCAAGGGAGGGATTAACTGAAGCTTTCTTT. Translation gives CSPREGLTEAFF.

This chain uses TRBV11-2 with TRBJ2-1; D may be TRBD2 (5 bases). CDR1 SGHAT and CDR2 FQNNGV come from the germline V gene. V lost 5 bases and J lost 11, with 28 bases in between. This CDR3 spans 17 amino acids. The CDR3 loop reads CASSPWDVWTRELQQFF. The CDR3 nucleotides read TGTGCCAGCAGCCCTTGGGATGTTTGGACCCGGGAACTGCAGCAGTTCTTC.

This clonotype was counted ten times or more. This chain joins TRBV7-9 and TRBJ2-1, with 8 nucleotides matching TRBD2. The CDR3 runs to 12 residues. With V trimmed by 4 bases and J by 9 bases, 2 bases remained unmatched. The germline V gene encodes CDR1 SEHNR and CDR2 FQNEAQ (reference sequence). CDR3 coding DNA: TGTGCCAGCAGCTCGGGGGGGGCTGAGCAGTTCTTC. Its protein is CASSSGGAEQFF.

This clonotype was observed at least ten times. The chain joins TRBV20-1 to TRBJ2-5; 9 nucleotides align to TRBD1. The CDR3 sequence is 15 residues long. With V trimmed by 0 bases and J by 1 base, 3 bases remained unmatched. Germline CDR1 and CDR2: DFQATT and SNEGSKA (reference sequence). The CDR3 DNA follows: TGCAGTGCTAGAGATCACAGGGGGCTCCAAGAGACCCAGTACTTC. It is translated as CSARDHRGLQETQYF.

This clonotype was detected ten times or more. The V call is TRBV11-2, the J call TRBJ1-2, with D tentatively TRBD1 (5 bases). The CDR3 length is 14 residues. Germline CDR1 SGHAT, CDR2 FQNNGV. Between the trimmed V and J ends, which lost 0 bases and 6 bases, there was a span of 11 bases. The CDR3 protein is CASSLDWGLDGYTF. CDR3 DNA sequence: TGTGCCAGCAGCTTAGATTGGGGACTTGATGGCTACACCTTC.

This clonotype was counted at least ten times. CDR3 DNA: TGCAGTGCCGCTAAACAAGGACAGGGCCAAAAGTACTTC. Its protein product is CSAAKQGQGQKYF. This sequence joins TRBV20-1 and TRBJ2-7; the match to TRBD1 covers 8 bases. With 6 bases clipped from V and 11 bases from J, the junction kept 15 bases outside the gene matches. CDR1 is DFQATT and CDR2 is SNEGSKA in the germline V gene (reference sequence). This CDR3 has 13 residues.

This clonotype was observed a handful of times. The chain employs TRBV20-1 and TRBJ1-5, with no clear D. The CDR3 is made up of 14 amino acids. CDR1 is DFQATT and CDR2 is SNEGSKA in the germline V gene (reference sequence). The CDR3: CSLQDGNSNQPQHF. CDR3 coding DNA: TGCAGCCTTCAGGACGGCAATAGCAATCAGCCCCAGCATTTT.

This clonotype occurred a few times. This sequence joins TRBV6-1 and TRBJ2-1, with no clear D. With 8 bases removed from V and 0 bases from J, the gap between germline ends came to 14 bases. Germline values: CDR1 MNHNS, CDR2 SASEGT. The CDR3 is made up of 15 amino acids. The CDR3 DNA is TGTGCCAGCGCCAAGATGTCGAGCTCCTACAATGAGCAGTTCTTC. Translating it yields CASAKMSSSYNEQFF.

This chain joins TRBV24-1 and TRBJ2-3; D is possibly TRBD1 or TRBD2 (6 bases each). Per germline, CDR1 KGHDR and CDR2 SFDVKD. Trimming removed 6 bases from V and 5 bases from J, with 14 bases in between. The CDR3 covers 14 residues. In DNA form, the CDR3 reads TGTGCCACCAGTCCGTTCGGAGGGGGAGATACGCAGTATTTT. Its translation is CATSPFGGGDTQYF.

Remarks on this clonotype: Given a much more abundant clone one base away, this may be a read error. The final CDR3 position lacks the conserved phenylalanine or tryptophan, pointing to a likely read error. J is TRBJ2-3 and V is TRBV6-1, with TRBD2 matching over 14 bases. CDR1 is MNHNS, CDR2 SASEGT, per germline. The V segment lost 5 bases and the J segment 0 bases; nucleotides outside the gene matches: 10. This CDR3 is built from 19 residues. CDR3 protein: CASSPRGLAGGTSTDTQYS. The DNA for the CDR3 is TGTGCCAGCAGTCCCCGTGGACTAGCGGGGGGCACTAGCACAGATACGCAGTATTCT.